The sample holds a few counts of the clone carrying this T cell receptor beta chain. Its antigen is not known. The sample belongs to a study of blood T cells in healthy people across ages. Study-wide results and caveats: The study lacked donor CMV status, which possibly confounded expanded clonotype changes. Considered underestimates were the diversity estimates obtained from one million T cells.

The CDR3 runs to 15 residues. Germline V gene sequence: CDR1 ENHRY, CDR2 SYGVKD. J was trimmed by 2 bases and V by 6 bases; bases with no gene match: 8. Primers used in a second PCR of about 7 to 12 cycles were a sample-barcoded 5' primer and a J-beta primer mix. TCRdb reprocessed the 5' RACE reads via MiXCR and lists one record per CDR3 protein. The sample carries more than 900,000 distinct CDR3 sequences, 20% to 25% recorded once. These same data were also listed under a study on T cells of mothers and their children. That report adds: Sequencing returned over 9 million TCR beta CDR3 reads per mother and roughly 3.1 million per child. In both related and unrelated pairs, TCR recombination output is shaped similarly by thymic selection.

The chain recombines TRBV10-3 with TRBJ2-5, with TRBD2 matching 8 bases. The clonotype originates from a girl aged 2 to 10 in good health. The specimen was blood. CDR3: CAIRGERGSQETQYF. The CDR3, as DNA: TGTGCCATCAGGGGGGAGCGGGGGTCACAAGAGACCCAGTACTTC.